One and the same sample provided the 8 T cell receptor beta chains below, sequenced in a study of memory CD4+ T cells and cytomegalovirus serostatus. Single viable CD3+CD4+CD8-CD45RO+ cells were sorted as the memory CD4+ T cells. Clones were sequenced by immunoSEQ multiplex PCR, and TCRdb holds only the in-frame ones, with some missing. The sample yields 56,000 or so clones, roughly four fifths seen once. Sequencing was done on a sample of memory CD4+ T cells from blood. The source is an adult in good health and CMV-seronegative.

This clone was picked up one time. The V call is TRBV29-1, the J call TRBJ1-2; D unresolved. Germline V gene data show CDR1 as SQVTM and CDR2 as ANQGSEA. The V end lost 1 base, the J end lost 8 bases, and 14 bases lay between the germline ends. The CDR3 sequence is 13 residues long. The CDR3 region has the DNA TGCAGCGTTGAAGTCCCGGACCTCGCCGGCTACACCTTC. It translates to CSVEVPDLAGYTF.

The chain employs TRBV7-2 and TRBJ1-2; D unresolved. V gave up 5 bases and J gave up 4 bases, with 8 bases separating them. The CDR3 consists of 12 residues. Germline V gives CDR1 SGHTA, CDR2 FQGNSA. The CDR3 DNA reads as TGTGCCAGCAGCCCTCCCGGCTATGGCTACACCTTC. It specifies CASSPPGYGYTF.

This sequence joins TRBV5-4 and TRBJ1-2; weak D call: TRBD1 (6 bases). The germline gives CDR1 SGHNT, CDR2 YYREEE (reference sequence). CDR3 length: 15 residues. V was trimmed by 4 bases and J by 5 bases, leaving 18 bases between them. The CDR3 sequence: CASSQGTSIGYGYTF. CDR3 coding DNA: TGTGCCAGCAGCCAGGGGACATCGATTGGGTATGGCTACACCTTC.

This clone has only one observation. CDR3: CASSLDRGLGTDTQYF. As DNA, the CDR3 is TGTGCCAGCAGCTTAGACAGGGGGCTGGGCACAGATACGCAGTATTTT. This chain uses TRBV11-2 with TRBJ2-3, with 8 bases aligning to TRBD1. Germline values: CDR1 SGHAT, CDR2 FQNNGV. This CDR3 is 16 amino acids long. The V segment lost 0 bases and the J segment 1 base; nucleotides outside the gene matches: 3.

The V call is TRBV11-2, the J call TRBJ1-1; 8 positions match TRBD1. Unmatched junction bases numbered 13, after V lost 6 bases and J lost 10 bases. The CDR3 is 14 amino acids. CDR1 is SGHAT, CDR2 FQNNGV, per germline. CDR3 sequence (DNA): TGTGCCAGCAGGCCCAATTACCCGGGGACAGGAGCTTTCTTT. It codes for CASRPNYPGTGAFF.

This clone was seen a single time. The DNA for the CDR3 is TGTGCCAGCAGTCTACGAGGTCAGGTTTACGAGCAGTACTTC. Amino acids: CASSLRGQVYEQYF. The chain carries TRBV27 and TRBJ2-7; D is ambiguous. The germline V and J ends were trimmed by 5 bases and 4 bases, with 15 bases remaining between them. The CDR3 spans 14 residues. The germline V gene encodes CDR1 MNHEY and CDR2 SMNVEV (reference sequence).

The count of this clone is one. As DNA, the CDR3 is TGTGCCAGCAGCTGGGACAGGGGGAATATAAAAGTGGACACTGAAGCTTTCTTT. This codes for CASSWDRGNIKVDTEAFF. The chain employs TRBV5-6 and TRBJ1-1, with 11 bases aligning to TRBD1. Trimming cost V 3 bases and J 3 bases; bases outside gene matches: 13. Germline CDR1 reads SGHDT; CDR2 reads YYEEEE. This CDR3 comprises 18 residues. Full variable domain (missing parts from reference TRBV5-6 and TRBJ1-1): DAGVTQSPTHLIKTRGQQVTLRCSPKSGHDTVSWYQQALGQGPQFIFQYYEEEERQRGNFPDRFSGHQFPNYSSELNVNALLLGDSALYLCASSWDRGNIKVDTEAFFGQGTRLTVV.

This clone turned up a few times. The rearrangement links TRBV7-9 to TRBJ1-2; D is perhaps TRBD1 (6 bases). CDR3 length equals 13 residues. V was trimmed by 1 base and J by 4 bases, leaving 7 bases between them. The germline V gene encodes CDR1 SEHNR and CDR2 FQNEAQ (reference sequence). CDR3 sequence reads: CASSLGQVYGYTF. CDR3 DNA: TGTGCCAGCAGCTTAGGACAGGTCTATGGCTACACCTTC.